This T cell receptor beta chain was obtained from a study of T cell clones after liver transplantation. The wider study: In this trial, immunosuppression withdrawal was attempted within 2 years of liver transplant. TCRbeta sequencing after a pre-transplant mixed lymphocyte reaction identified graft-donor-reactive clones, later tracked in post-transplant blood. Standard immunosuppression, with no induction, continued until 12-24 months after transplant.

Sequenced by immunoSEQ multiplex PCR; TCRdb stores in-frame clones only, minus some. The sample includes approximately 100,000 clones, roughly four fifths seen only once; the top ten take 0.99%. Trimming took 4 bases from V and 7 from J; bases not matched to a gene: 25. CDR1 SGHRS and CDR2 YFSETQ come from the germline V gene. This CDR3 region has 20 residues. This clonotype was obtained from a human donor who received a liver transplant. Sequencing was performed on CD4+ T cells from blood, taken before liver transplant. This chain links TRBV5-1 with TRBJ2-7, with 11 bases matching TRBD2. The CDR3 here is CASSTGLSWGLAVPTEEQYF. The CDR3 DNA reads TGCGCCAGCAGCACGGGCCTTTCTTGGGGACTAGCGGTGCCGACTGAGGAGCAGTACTTC.